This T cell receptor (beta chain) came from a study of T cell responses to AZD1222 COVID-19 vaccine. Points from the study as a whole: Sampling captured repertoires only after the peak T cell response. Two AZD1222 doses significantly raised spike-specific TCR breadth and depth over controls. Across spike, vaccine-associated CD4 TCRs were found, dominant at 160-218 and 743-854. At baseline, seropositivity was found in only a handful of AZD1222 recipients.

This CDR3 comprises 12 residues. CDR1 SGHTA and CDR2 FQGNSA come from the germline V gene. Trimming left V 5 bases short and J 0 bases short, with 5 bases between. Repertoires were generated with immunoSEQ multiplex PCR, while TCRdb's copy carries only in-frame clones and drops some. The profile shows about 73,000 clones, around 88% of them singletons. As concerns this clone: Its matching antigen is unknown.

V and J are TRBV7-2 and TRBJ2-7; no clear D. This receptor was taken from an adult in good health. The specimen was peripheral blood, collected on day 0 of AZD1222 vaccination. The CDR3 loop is CASSQSSYEQYF. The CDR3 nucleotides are TGTGCCAGCAGCCAAAGCTCCTACGAGCAGTACTTC.